The source of this T cell receptor (beta chain) is a study of blood T cell repertoires in COVID-19 (dated by TCRdb to about 2020). Regarding the research as a whole: Samples covering the acute and convalescent phases of COVID-19 were provided by collaborators in the United States, Italy and Spain. The material from the prospective study consisted of cDNA or gDNA derived from T cells, B-cell-depleted T cells, or PBMCs. Deeply sampled blood TCRbeta repertoires from subjects exposed to, actively infected with, or recovered from COVID-19 were included in the dataset. The repertoires were released in a freely available public database meant as a resource for research on the immune response to SARS-CoV-2. The samples were drawn from the first 160 participants of the ongoing ImmuneRACE study and from over 950 subjects provided by 6 global collaborators. A de-identified subject ID, COVID-19 status, age in years and sex were almost always included in the sample metadata. HLA class I and class II types, where available, came from metadata supplied by the sample provider rather than from assay-based typing.

Whole blood was collected in K2EDTA tubes by collaborating institutions according to the institutions' own protocols. For TCRbeta analysis, collaborator samples were shipped as frozen whole blood, as isolated PBMCs, or as DNA extracted from either sample type. This clone was observed a single time. Its antigen is currently not known. No base-level quality is on record; no much larger clone is a single base apart. The paper as a whole reports these results and caveats: The quantity of clinical and demographic metadata differed by source and by participant and was supplied without curation.

TCRbeta CDR3 regions were amplified from genomic DNA by means of the immunoSEQ Assay, a bias-controlled multiplex PCR. In the source study's methods: Nucleated cell counts per sample were estimated from amplification of reference gene primers within the assay. To quantify the absolute abundance of each unique TCRbeta CDR3 rearrangement, sequence reads were collapsed and filtered. For each sample, productive Simpson clonality was calculated as the square root of Simpson's diversity index over productive rearrangements. TCRdb's version of the immuneACCESS table is confined to in-frame rearrangements and falls short of the full clone set. An unresolved V gene accounts for under half of the shortfall where checked; the remainder is of unknown origin. Clone size and V and J calls were adopted from that table, with D and trimming inferred from the DNA. This sample comprises around 64,000 clones, 79% of them detected only once. The top ten clonotypes cover around 3.2% of the sample.

V loses 0 bases of germline sequence and J loses 2 bases, and the interval between the two ends is 13 bases. The germline V gene gives CDR1 as LGHNA and CDR2 as YSLEER. The CDR3 sequence holds 16 residues, the cysteine and phenylalanine included. CDR3 DNA only is kept here, 48 bases in frame from base 1. In this chain, TRBV4-3 is recombined with TRBJ1-2, with the D segment identity uncertain. The sample taken for sequencing was peripheral blood. This receptor was taken from a man between 60 and 75 years old with acute or convalescent COVID-19. The bases read TGCGCCAGCAGCCAAGACCCCCCCCCTTCGAACTATGGCTACACCTTC. This is translated as CASSQDPPPSNYGYTF.